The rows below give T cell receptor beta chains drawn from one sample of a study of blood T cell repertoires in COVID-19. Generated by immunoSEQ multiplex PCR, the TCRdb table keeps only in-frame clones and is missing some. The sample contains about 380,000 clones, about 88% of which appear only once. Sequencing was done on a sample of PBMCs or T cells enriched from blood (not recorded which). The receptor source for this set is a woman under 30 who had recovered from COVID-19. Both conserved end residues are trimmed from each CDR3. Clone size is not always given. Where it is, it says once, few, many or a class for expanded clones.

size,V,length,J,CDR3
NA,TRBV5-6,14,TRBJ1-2,ASSFRQGAQVYGYT
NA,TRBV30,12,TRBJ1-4,AWSPGQGYEKLF
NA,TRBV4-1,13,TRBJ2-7,ASSPGGRPSDEQY
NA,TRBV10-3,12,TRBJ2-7,AIRTDPSAYEQY
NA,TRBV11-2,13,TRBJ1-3,ASSLGGGAGNTIY
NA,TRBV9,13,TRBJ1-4,ASSVGSGADEKLF
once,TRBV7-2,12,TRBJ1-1,ASSLRGFDAEAF
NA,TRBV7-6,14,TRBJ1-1,ASSLRQGVLDTEAF
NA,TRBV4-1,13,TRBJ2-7,ASSHGDSNSYEQY
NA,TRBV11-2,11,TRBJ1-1,ASSTRVDTEAF
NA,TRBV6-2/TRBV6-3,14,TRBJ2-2,ASSYAGGRATGELF
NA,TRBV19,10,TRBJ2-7,ASSANYYEQY
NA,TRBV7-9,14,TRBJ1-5,ASSHQGQGAIQPQH
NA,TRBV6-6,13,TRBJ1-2,ASSSEGTGRNGYT
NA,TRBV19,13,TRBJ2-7,ASTSLGTGLAEQY
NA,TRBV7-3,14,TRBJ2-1,ASSSISGGPYNEQF
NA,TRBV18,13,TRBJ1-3,ASSPDRQTGNTIY
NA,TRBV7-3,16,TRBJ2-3,ASSLIRDSGGLTDTQY
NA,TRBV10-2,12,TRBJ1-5,ASSESPRDQPQH
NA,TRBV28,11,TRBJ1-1,ASSPPRDTEAF
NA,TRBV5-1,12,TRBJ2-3,ASSTGGFTDTQY
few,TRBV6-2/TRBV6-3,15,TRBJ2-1,ASSGTVLAGGYNEQF
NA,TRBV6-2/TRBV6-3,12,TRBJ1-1,ASSYAQGDTEAF
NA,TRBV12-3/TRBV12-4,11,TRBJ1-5,ASSYAEGGPQH
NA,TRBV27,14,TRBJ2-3,ASSPPGLAGRDTQY
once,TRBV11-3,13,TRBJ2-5,ASSPGTLYQETQY
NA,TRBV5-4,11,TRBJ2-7,ASSLELAIEQY
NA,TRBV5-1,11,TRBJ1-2,ASSSGQVYGYT
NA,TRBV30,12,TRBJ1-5,AWSPTGGRQPQH
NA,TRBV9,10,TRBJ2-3,ASRRDSGTQY
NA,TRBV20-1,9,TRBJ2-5,SARPQETQY
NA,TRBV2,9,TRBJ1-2,ASTNGYGYT
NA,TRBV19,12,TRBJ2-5,ASSMGTGQETQY
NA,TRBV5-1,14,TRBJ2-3,ASSLAAGGPPDTQY
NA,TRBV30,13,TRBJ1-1,AWGRDRKENTEAF
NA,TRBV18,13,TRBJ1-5,ASSPRDGGNQPQH
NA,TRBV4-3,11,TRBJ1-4,ASRGQNNEKLF
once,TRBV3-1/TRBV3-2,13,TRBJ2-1,ASSQGTGFSNEQF
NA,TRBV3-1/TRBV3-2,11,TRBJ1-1,ASSPPRDTEAF
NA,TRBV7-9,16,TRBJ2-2,ASSTIAGARLDTGELF
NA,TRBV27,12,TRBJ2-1,ASSLGGAYNEQF
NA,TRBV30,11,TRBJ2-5,AWSVRRGETQY
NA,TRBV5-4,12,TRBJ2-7,ASSLSRIPYEQY
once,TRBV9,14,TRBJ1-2,ASSADRGSYGYGYT
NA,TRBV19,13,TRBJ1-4,ASSGHRATNEKLF
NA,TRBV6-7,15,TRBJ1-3,ASRRDRPEFTGNTIY
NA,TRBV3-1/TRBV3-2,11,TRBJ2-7,ASSLTGAYEQY
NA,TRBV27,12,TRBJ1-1,ASRDRGRHTEAF
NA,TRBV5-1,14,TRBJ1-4,ASSLARGGTNEKLF
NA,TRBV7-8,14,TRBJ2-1,ASSLGTSPSVDEQF
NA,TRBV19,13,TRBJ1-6,ASSYRGGGNSPLH
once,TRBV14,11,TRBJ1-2,ASSPDRNYGYT
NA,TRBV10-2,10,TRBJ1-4,ASSASNEKLF
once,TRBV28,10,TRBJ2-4,ASSRRDREGY